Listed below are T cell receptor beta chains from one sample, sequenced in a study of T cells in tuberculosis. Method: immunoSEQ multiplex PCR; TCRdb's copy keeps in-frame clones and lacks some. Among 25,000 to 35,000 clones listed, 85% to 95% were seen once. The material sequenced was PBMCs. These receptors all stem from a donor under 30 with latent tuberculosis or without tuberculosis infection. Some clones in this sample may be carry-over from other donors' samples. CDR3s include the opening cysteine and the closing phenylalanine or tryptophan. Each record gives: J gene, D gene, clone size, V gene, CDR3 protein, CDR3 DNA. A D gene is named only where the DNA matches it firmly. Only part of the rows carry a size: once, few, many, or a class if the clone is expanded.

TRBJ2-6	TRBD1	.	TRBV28	CASSLDRGISGANVLTF	TGTGCCAGCAGTTTAGACAGGGGTATCTCTGGGGCCAACGTCCTGACTTTC
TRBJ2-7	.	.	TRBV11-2	CASKGEASYEQYF	TGTGCCAGCAAAGGGGAGGCCTCCTACGAGCAGTACTTC
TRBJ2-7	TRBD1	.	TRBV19	CASSISGTGAYEQYF	TGTGCCAGTAGTATTTCAGGGACAGGGGCCTACGAGCAGTACTTC
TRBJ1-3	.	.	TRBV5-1	CASAGSGVGDSGNTIYF	TGCGCCAGCGCTGGATCAGGGGTGGGGGACTCTGGAAACACCATATATTTT
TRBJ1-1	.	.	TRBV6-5	CASSYLTAAEAFF	TGTGCCAGCAGTTACTTGACGGCGGCTGAAGCTTTCTTT
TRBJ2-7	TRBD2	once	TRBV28	CASRDPGLAYEQYF	TGTGCCAGCAGGGATCCGGGACTAGCCTACGAGCAGTACTTC
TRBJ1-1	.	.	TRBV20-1	CSVETAEAFF	TGCAGTGTCGAGACAGCAGAAGCTTTCTTT
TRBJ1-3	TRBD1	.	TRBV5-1	CASSGGTASGNTIYF	TGCGCCAGCAGCGGAGGGACAGCGTCTGGAAACACCATATATTTT
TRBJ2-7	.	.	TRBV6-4	CASSDFPPVAAYEQYF	TGTGCCAGCAGTGACTTCCCACCTGTAGCCGCCTACGAGCAGTACTTC
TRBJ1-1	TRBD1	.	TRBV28	CASSPQGVGTEAFF	TGTGCCAGCAGTCCCCAGGGGGTGGGGACTGAAGCTTTCTTT
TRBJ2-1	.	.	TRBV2	CASTRGSPLGSYNEQFF	TGTGCCAGCACGAGGGGGAGTCCCCTAGGGTCCTACAATGAGCAGTTCTTC
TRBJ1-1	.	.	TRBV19	CASSMRTEAFF	TGTGCCAGTAGTATGAGGACTGAAGCTTTCTTT
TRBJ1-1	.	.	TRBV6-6	CASVQGRPMNTEAFF	TGTGCCAGCGTTCAGGGTAGACCCATGAACACTGAAGCTTTCTTT
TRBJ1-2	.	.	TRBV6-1	CASSESMSGYTF	TGTGCCAGCAGTGAATCGATGAGTGGCTACACCTTC
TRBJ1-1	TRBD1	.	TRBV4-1	CASSHLGQGVSEAFF	TGCGCCAGCAGCCACCTGGGACAGGGGGTCAGTGAAGCTTTCTTT
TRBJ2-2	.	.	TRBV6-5	CASSYSGQATGELFF	TGTGCCAGCAGTTACTCGGGACAAGCCACCGGGGAGCTGTTTTTT
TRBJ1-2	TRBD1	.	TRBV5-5	CASSKDRENYGYTF	TGTGCCAGCAGCAAGGACAGGGAAAACTATGGCTACACCTTC
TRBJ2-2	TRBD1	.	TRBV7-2	CASSSRDRAAGELFF	TGTGCCAGCAGCTCCCGGGACAGGGCTGCCGGGGAGCTGTTTTTT
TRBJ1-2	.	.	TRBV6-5	CASTTVFDGGPGYTF	TGTGCCAGCACCACTGTCTTCGACGGCGGCCCGGGCTACACCTTC
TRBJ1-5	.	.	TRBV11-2	CASSWQGNQPQHF	TGTGCCAGCAGCTGGCAGGGGAATCAGCCCCAGCATTTT
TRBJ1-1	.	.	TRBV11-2	CASREQKAGLNTEAFF	TGTGCCAGCAGGGAACAGAAGGCAGGGTTAAACACTGAAGCTTTCTTT
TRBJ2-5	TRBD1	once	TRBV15	CATSRETGQGRDQETQYF	TGTGCCACCAGCAGAGAAACGGGACAGGGTAGAGACCAAGAGACCCAGTACTTC
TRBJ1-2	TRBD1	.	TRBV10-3	CAISKTGDGYTF	TGTGCCATCAGTAAGACAGGGGATGGCTACACCTTC
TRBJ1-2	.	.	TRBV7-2	CASSSSKGLKGYTF	TGTGCCAGCAGCTCCTCCAAGGGGCTCAAAGGCTACACCTTC
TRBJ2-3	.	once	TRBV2	CASGQRAGFTDTQYF	TGTGCCAGCGGCCAAAGGGCGGGGTTCACAGATACGCAGTATTTT
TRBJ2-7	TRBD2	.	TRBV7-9	CASSSYTGTSPSEQYF	TGTGCCAGCAGCTCGTATACCGGGACTAGTCCGTCCGAGCAGTACTTC
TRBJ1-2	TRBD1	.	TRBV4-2	CASTDRAGYGYTF	TGTGCCAGCACCGACAGGGCGGGGTATGGCTACACCTTC
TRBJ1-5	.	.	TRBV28	CASRTGELSNQPQHF	TGTGCCAGCAGAACCGGGGAGCTTAGCAATCAGCCCCAGCATTTT
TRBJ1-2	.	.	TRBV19	CASKSPGNNYGYTF	TGTGCCAGTAAAAGCCCAGGGAATAACTATGGCTACACCTTC
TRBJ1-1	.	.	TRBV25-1	CASSERANTEAFF	TGTGCCAGCAGTGAACGAGCAAACACTGAAGCTTTCTTT
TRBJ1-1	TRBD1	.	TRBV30	CAWSARQGINTEAFF	TGTGCCTGGAGCGCCCGACAGGGTATAAACACTGAAGCTTTCTTT
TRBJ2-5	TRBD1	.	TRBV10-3	CAARGTGETQYF	TGTGCCGCCAGGGGGACAGGAGAGACCCAGTACTTC
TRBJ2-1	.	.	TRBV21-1	CASSNRTSGGARNEQFF	TGTGCCAGCAGCAACCGGACTAGCGGGGGGGCGCGGAATGAGCAGTTCTTC
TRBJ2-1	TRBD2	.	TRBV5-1	CASSLDGGRQYNEQFF	TGCGCCAGCAGCTTGGATGGCGGGAGGCAGTACAATGAGCAGTTCTTC
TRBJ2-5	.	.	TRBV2	CANKGEGETQYF	TGTGCCAACAAGGGAGAAGGGGAGACCCAGTACTTC
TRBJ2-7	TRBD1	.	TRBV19	CASSRRTGASYEQYF	TGTGCCAGTAGTCGCCGGACAGGGGCGAGCTACGAGCAGTACTTC
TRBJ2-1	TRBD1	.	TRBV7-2	CASSWDRNNEQFF	TGTGCCAGCAGCTGGGACAGAAACAATGAGCAGTTCTTC
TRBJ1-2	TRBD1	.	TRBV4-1	CASSPERQGGAYGYTF	TGCGCCAGCAGCCCCGAGAGGCAGGGGGGAGCCTATGGCTACACCTTC
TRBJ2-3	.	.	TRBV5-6	CASSQAEGLLVGYTQYF	TGTGCCAGCAGCCAAGCTGAGGGCCTGCTTGTTGGCTATACGCAGTATTTT
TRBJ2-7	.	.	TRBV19	CASSIVSGAYEQYF	TGTGCCAGTAGTATAGTTTCAGGGGCGTACGAGCAGTACTTC
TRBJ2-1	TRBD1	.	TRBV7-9	CASSRQRQGWDEQFF	TGTGCCAGCAGCCGCCAGAGACAGGGGTGGGATGAGCAGTTCTTC
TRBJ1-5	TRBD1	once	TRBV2	CASSSGTGGRQPQHF	TGTGCCAGCAGTTCCGGGACAGGGGGACGGCAGCCCCAGCATTTT